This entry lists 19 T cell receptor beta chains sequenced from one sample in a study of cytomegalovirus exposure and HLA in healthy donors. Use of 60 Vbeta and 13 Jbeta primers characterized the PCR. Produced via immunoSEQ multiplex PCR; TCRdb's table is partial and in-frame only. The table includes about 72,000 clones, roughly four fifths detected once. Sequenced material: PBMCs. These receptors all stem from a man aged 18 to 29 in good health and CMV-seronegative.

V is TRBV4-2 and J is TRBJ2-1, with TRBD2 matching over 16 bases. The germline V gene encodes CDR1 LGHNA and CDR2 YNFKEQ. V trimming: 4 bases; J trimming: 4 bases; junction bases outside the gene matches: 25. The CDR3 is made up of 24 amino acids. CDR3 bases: TGTGCCAGCAGCCTAGAACAACTCAAGGGGACTAGCGGGAGGGGGAGGGGTCTATACAATGAGCAGTTCTTC. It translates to CASSLEQLKGTSGRGRGLYNEQFF.

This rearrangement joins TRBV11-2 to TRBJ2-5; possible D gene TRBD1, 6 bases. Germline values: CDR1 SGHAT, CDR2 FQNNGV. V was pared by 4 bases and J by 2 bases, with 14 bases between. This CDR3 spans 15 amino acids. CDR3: CASSSWGRGQETQYF. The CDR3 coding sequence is TGTGCCAGCAGCTCGTGGGGTAGGGGGCAAGAGACCCAGTACTTC.

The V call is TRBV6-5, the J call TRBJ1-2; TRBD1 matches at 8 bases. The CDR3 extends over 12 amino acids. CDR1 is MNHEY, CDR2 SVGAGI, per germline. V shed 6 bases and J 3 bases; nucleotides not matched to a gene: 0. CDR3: CASRGQDYGYTF. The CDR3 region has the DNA TGTGCCAGCAGGGGACAGGACTATGGCTACACCTTC.

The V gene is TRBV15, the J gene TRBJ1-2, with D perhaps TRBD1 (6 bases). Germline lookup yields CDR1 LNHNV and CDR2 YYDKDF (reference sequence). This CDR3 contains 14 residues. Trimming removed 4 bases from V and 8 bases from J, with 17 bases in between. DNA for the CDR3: TGTGCCACCAGCAACAGGGAATTGATCGGGGGCTACACCTTC. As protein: CATSNRELIGGYTF.

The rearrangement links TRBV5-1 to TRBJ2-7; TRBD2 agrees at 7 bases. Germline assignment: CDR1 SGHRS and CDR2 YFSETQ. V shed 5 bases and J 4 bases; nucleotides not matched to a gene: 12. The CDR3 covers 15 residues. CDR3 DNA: TGCGCCAGCAGGATTGGAGCGGGAATGGCTTACGAGCAGTACTTC. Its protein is CASRIGAGMAYEQYF.

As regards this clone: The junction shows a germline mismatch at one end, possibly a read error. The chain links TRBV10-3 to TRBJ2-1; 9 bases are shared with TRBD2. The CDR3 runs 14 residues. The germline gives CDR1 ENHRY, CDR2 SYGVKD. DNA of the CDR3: TGTGTCATCAGAGGTAGCGGGAGTTTCAATGAGCAGTTCTTC. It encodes CVIRGSGSFNEQFF.

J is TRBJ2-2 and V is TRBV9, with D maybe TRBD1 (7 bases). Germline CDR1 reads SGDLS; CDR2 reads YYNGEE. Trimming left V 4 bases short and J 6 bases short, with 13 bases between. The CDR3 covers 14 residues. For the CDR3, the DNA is TGTGCCAGCAGCAACAGGGGAGGCTCCGGGGAGCTGTTTTTT. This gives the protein CASSNRGGSGELFF.

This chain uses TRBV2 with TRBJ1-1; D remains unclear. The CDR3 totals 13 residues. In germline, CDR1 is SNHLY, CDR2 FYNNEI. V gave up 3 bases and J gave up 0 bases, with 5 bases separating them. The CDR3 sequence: CASSENMNTEAFF. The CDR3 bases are TGTGCCAGCAGTGAGAACATGAACACTGAAGCTTTCTTT.

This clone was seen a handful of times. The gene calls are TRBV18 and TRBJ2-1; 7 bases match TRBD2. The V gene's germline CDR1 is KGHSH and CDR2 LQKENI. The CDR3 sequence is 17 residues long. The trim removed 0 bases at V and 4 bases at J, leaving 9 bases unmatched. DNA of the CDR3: TGTGCCAGCTCACCACCATATTCGGGGAGGGGATACAATGAGCAGTTCTTC. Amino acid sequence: CASSPPYSGRGYNEQFF. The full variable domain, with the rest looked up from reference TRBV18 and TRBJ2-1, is NAGVMQNPRHLVRRRGQEARLRCSPMKGHSHVYWYRQLPEEGLKFMVYLQKENIIDESGMPKERFSAEFPKEGPSILRIQQVVRGDSAAYFCASSPPYSGRGYNEQFFGPGTRLTVL.

The CDR3 nucleotides are TGTGCCAGTAGTATAGTCCCCCTTGGGGGGGTCGGGGAGCTGTTTTTT. Amino acid sequence: CASSIVPLGGVGELFF. This chain joins TRBV19 and TRBJ2-2, with TRBD2 matching 7 bases. CDR3 length: 16 amino acids. V lost 1 base to trimming and J lost 7 bases; unmatched junction nucleotides: 9. CDR1 is LNHDA, CDR2 SQIVND, per germline (reference sequence).

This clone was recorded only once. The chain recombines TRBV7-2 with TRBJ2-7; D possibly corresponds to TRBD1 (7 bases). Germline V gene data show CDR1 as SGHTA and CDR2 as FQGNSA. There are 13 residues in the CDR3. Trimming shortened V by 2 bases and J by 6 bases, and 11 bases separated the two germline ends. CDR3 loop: CASSLRQGGEQYF. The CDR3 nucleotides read TGTGCCAGCAGCTTAAGACAGGGAGGCGAGCAGTACTTC.

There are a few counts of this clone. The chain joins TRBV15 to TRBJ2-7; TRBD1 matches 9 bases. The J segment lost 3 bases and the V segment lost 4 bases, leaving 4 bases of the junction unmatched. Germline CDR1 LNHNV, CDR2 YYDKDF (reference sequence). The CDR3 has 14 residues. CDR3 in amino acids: CATSIRGQGYEQYF. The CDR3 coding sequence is TGTGCCACCAGCATCCGGGGACAGGGCTACGAGCAGTACTTC.

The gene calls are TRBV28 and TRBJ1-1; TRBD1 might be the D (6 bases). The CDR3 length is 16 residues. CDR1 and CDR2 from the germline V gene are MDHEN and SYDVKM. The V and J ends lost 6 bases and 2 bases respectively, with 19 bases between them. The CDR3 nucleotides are TGTGCCAGCAGCCCGGGGGGGACCGGGACAAACACTGAAGCTTTCTTT. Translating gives CASSPGGTGTNTEAFF.

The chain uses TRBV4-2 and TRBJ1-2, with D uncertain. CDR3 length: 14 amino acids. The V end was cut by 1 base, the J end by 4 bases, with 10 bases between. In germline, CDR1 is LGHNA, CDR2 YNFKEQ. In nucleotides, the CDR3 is TGTGCCAGCAGCCAAGTCGGGGTTGGCTATGGCTACACCTTC. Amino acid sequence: CASSQVGVGYGYTF.

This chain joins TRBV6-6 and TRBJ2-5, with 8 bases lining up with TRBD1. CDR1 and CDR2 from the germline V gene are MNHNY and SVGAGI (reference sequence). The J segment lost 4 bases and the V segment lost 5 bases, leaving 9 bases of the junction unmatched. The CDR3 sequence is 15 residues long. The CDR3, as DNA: TGTGCCAGCAGTCACGAGGACAGGGTCGGAGAGACCCAGTACTTC. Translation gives CASSHEDRVGETQYF.

CDR3: CARGLTGTSYEQYF. CDR3 nucleotides: TGTGCCAGAGGACTGACAGGGACCTCCTACGAGCAGTACTTC. This sequence joins TRBV25-1 and TRBJ2-7; 7 positions match TRBD1. Germline V gene lookup returns CDR1 MGHDK and CDR2 SYGVNS. J lost 0 bases, V lost 9 bases, and 8 bases had no gene match. The CDR3 is 14 residues long.

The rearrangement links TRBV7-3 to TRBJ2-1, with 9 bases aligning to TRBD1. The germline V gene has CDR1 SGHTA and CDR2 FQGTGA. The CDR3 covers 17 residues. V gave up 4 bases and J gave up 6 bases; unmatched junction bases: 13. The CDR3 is CASSSRGGTGSGNEQFF. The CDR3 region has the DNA TGTGCCAGCAGCTCCCGGGGCGGGACAGGGTCGGGCAATGAGCAGTTCTTC.

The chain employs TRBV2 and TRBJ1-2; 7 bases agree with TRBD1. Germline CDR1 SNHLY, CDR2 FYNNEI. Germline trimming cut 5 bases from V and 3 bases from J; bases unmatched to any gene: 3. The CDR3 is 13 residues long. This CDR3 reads CASSQTGDYGYTF. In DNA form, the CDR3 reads TGTGCCAGCAGTCAAACAGGGGACTATGGCTACACCTTC.

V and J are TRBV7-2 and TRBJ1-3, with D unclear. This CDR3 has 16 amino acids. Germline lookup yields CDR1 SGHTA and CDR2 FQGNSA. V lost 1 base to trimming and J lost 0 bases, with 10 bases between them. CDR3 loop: CASSLVWGDSGNTIYF. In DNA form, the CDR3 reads TGTGCCAGCAGCTTAGTTTGGGGAGACTCTGGAAACACCATATATTTT. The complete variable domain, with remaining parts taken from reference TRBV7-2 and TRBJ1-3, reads GAGVSQSPSNKVTEKGKDVELRCDPISGHTALYWYRQSLGQGLEFLIYFQGNSAPDKSGLPSDRFSAERTGGSVSTLTIQRTQQEDSAVYLCASSLVWGDSGNTIYFGEGSWLTVV.